This T cell receptor beta chain was documented in a study of cytomegalovirus exposure and HLA in healthy donors. About the study: A preliminary data release comprised tens of millions of unique TCRs obtained from HLA-typed donors. Overall study results and limits: Researchers reported in a later analysis that a missense DCLRE1C variant was tied to TCR beta V- and J-gene trimming. Earlier findings revealed that most TCR beta V segments proved productive either about 90% or about 30% of the time.

It was with 60 Vbeta and 13 Jbeta primers that the PCR ran. Some clones are missing from TCRdb's copy, which holds only in-frame ones; the method was immunoSEQ multiplex PCR. The sample contains roughly 220,000 clones, around 80% of which appear only once. The CDR3 runs 14 residues. Looked up from germline, CDR1 is SQVTM and CDR2 is ANQGSEA. The V and J ends lost 4 bases and 5 bases, in that order; junction bases with no gene match: 6. Whereas donors were nominally healthy upon sampling, unrecorded immune exposures were probable. Concerning this clone: Its antigen is undetermined.

Source material: PBMCs. This TCR derives from a man aged 45-65 years in good health and CMV-seronegative. The V gene is TRBV29-1, the J gene TRBJ2-7, with 12 bases that match TRBD1. The CDR3 bases are TGCAGCGTTGGCCGGGACAGGGGGCCCCACGAGCAGTACTTC. Its protein product is CSVGRDRGPHEQYF.